This passage covers 29 T cell receptor beta chains from one sample sequenced in a study of patients and donors after allogeneic stem cell transplantation. Each CDR3 protein gets one entry after TCRdb re-called the RT-PCR reads with MiXCR. The sample lists some 960,000 distinct CDR3 sequences; roughly 18% were seen once. The sequencing input was blood, either unsorted or a sorted T cell fraction (not recorded which). These receptors originate from a human donor who was either an allogeneic HSCT recipient or a stem cell or donor lymphocyte infusion donor (not recorded which). It is not recorded whose cells these are; they may come from a transplant donor.

This clonotype was observed a handful of times. The rearrangement joins TRBV7-9 to TRBJ2-3; D possibly corresponds to TRBD1 (6 bases). This CDR3 is 16 amino acids long. Germline values: CDR1 SEHNR, CDR2 FQNEAQ (reference sequence). V dropped 1 base and J dropped 0 bases, with 11 bases sitting between them. The DNA of the CDR3 is TGTGCCAGCAGCTTAGACCGGGACAATAGCACAGATACGCAGTATTTT. This codes for CASSLDRDNSTDTQYF.

The chain uses TRBV19 and TRBJ1-1; D remains ambiguous. There are 12 residues in the CDR3. Germline V gives CDR1 LNHDA, CDR2 SQIVND (reference sequence). V lost 8 bases and J 1 base, leaving 8 bases between the germline ends. CDR3 protein: CASWSGNTEAFF. CDR3 coding DNA: TGTGCCAGTTGGAGCGGGAACACTGAAGCTTTCTTT.

This clonotype has more than one count but fewer than ten. One end of the junction is discordant with germline, which a read error may explain. The V call is TRBV7-7, the J call TRBJ2-7, with D perhaps being TRBD1 or TRBD2 (7 bases each). Per germline, CDR1 SSHAT and CDR2 FNYEAQ (reference sequence). CDR3 length: 14 residues. The CDR3 sequence is CASSLSQGGSEQYF. CDR3 DNA: TGTGCTAGCAGCTTATCCCAGGGGGGGAGCGAGCAGTACTTC.

This clonotype appeared a few times. The rearrangement uses TRBV18 and TRBJ2-1, with D possibly being TRBD2 (5 bases). Trimming left V 2 bases short and J 5 bases short, with 19 bases between. The germline gives CDR1 KGHSH, CDR2 LQKENI. The CDR3 has 17 amino acids. This CDR3 reads CASSPRSAGPGHNEQFF. In DNA, the CDR3 is TGTGCCAGCTCACCAAGATCTGCGGGCCCCGGGCACAATGAGCAGTTCTTC.

The V call is TRBV4-3, the J call TRBJ1-2, with 8 bases aligning to TRBD1. Looked up from germline, CDR1 is LGHNA and CDR2 is YSLEER. V shed 0 bases and J 3 bases; nucleotides not matched to a gene: 15. The CDR3 is 19 amino acids. CDR3 sequence reads: CASSQDREGRGQFHYGYTF. DNA of the CDR3: TGCGCCAGCAGCCAAGATCGAGAAGGCAGGGGGCAGTTCCACTATGGCTACACCTTC.

The sample holds a few counts of this clonotype. This sequence joins TRBV20-1 and TRBJ2-1; perhaps TRBD2 as D (6 bases). Germline CDR1 reads DFQATT; CDR2 reads SNEGSKA (reference sequence). V lost 0 bases and J 9 bases, leaving 15 bases between the germline ends. This CDR3 is 14 amino acids long. The CDR3 region is CSARDGTRVVEQFF. In DNA, the CDR3 is TGCAGTGCTAGAGACGGGACTCGGGTGGTTGAGCAGTTCTTC.

This clonotype was recorded a few times. The genes are TRBV20-1 and TRBJ2-3; TRBD1 aligns across 9 bases. Germline trimming cut 5 bases from V and 3 bases from J; bases unmatched to any gene: 9. The length of the CDR3 is 15 residues. CDR1 is DFQATT and CDR2 is SNEGSKA in the germline V gene (reference sequence). In DNA form, the CDR3 reads TGCAGTGCTTCGGGACAGGGTCACAGTACAGATACGCAGTATTTT. It yields the protein CSASGQGHSTDTQYF.

This clonotype appeared many times. The chain links TRBV29-1 to TRBJ2-7; 8 bases map to TRBD1. The CDR3 loop spans 14 amino acids. V lost 2 bases, J lost 2 bases, and 5 bases stayed unmatched. CDR1 SQVTM and CDR2 ANQGSEA come from the germline V gene. Here the CDR3 reads CSVEMGDRPYEQYF. The CDR3 nucleotides are TGCAGCGTTGAAATGGGGGACAGGCCCTACGAGCAGTACTTC.

This chain joins TRBV12-3 or TRBV12-4 and TRBJ2-3, with 10 nucleotides matching TRBD2. This CDR3 region has 17 residues. V dropped 4 bases and J dropped 4; count of bases not matched to a gene: 11. The CDR3: CASSSPRLAGVPDTQYF. CDR3 bases: TGTGCCAGCAGTTCCCCGAGGCTAGCGGGAGTGCCAGATACGCAGTATTTT.

This chain joins TRBV2 and TRBJ2-5; tentative D call: TRBD1 (6 bases). Germline-derived CDR1 and CDR2 are SNHLY and FYNNEI. The V end was cut by 6 bases, the J end by 4 bases, with 15 bases between. The CDR3 loop spans 14 amino acids. CDR3 residues: CASRITGIRETQYF. Here the CDR3 DNA reads TGTGCCAGCAGGATAACAGGGATAAGAGAGACCCAGTACTTC.

A few counts support this clonotype. J is TRBJ2-1 and V is TRBV12-3 or TRBV12-4, with TRBD2 matching 7 bases. The length of the CDR3 is 13 residues. V gave up 10 bases and J gave up 6 bases; unmatched junction bases: 9. The CDR3 here is CAILAALSNEQFF. In nucleotides, the CDR3 is TGTGCCATCCTAGCGGCCCTTAGCAATGAGCAGTTCTTC.

J is TRBJ2-5 and V is TRBV2; TRBD1 aligns across 8 bases. The CDR3 is 15 amino acids. CDR1 SNHLY and CDR2 FYNNEI come from the germline V gene. J gave up 5 bases and V 3 bases, and 8 bases lay outside the gene matches. For the CDR3, the DNA is TGTGCCAGCAGTGAGGGGCAGGGGGCGCAGGAGACCCAGTACTTC. Translating gives CASSEGQGAQETQYF.

This chain uses TRBV5-1 with TRBJ1-5; D not resolved. Trimming removed 0 bases at V and 1 base at J, with 8 bases between. Germline loops: CDR1 SGHRS, CDR2 YFSETQ. This CDR3 region has 15 residues. DNA of the CDR3: TGCGCCAGCAGCTTGGCCCCCGGGAGCAATCAGCCCCAGCATTTT. Translated: CASSLAPGSNQPQHF.

This clonotype has at least ten counts. The chain couples TRBV20-1 to TRBJ1-1, with D maybe TRBD1 (5 bases). The germline CDR1 and CDR2 sequences are DFQATT and SNEGSKA (reference sequence). With 1 base removed from V and 0 bases from J, the gap between germline ends came to 9 bases. The CDR3 loop spans 14 amino acids. The CDR3 is CSARAHRLNTEAFF. The CDR3 DNA is TGCAGTGCTAGAGCGCACAGGCTGAACACTGAAGCTTTCTTT.

The count of this clonotype is one. The chain recombines TRBV12-3 or TRBV12-4 with TRBJ1-2; tentative D call: TRBD1 (5 bases). V was trimmed by 3 bases and J by 7 bases, leaving 15 bases between them. This CDR3 contains 14 residues. The CDR3 reads CASSFLQGWRGYTF. In DNA, the CDR3 is TGTGCCAGCAGTTTTCTTCAGGGCTGGCGTGGCTACACCTTC.

This clonotype showed up just a few times. The V gene is TRBV12-3 or TRBV12-4, the J gene TRBJ2-1; TRBD2 matches 8 bases. The CDR3 is 14 amino acids. V lost 7 bases and J lost 4; bases outside the gene matches: 6. The CDR3 DNA sequence: TGTGCCAGCACCCATAGCGGGGAATACAATGAGCAGTTCTTC. The encoded protein is CASTHSGEYNEQFF.

J is TRBJ2-2 and V is TRBV7-9; 7 bases match TRBD2. V gave up 6 bases and J gave up 0 bases; unmatched junction bases: 7. Germline lookup yields CDR1 SEHNR and CDR2 FQNEAQ (reference sequence). There are 16 residues in the CDR3. The CDR3 is CASRAGSGANTGELFF. The DNA of the CDR3 is TGTGCCAGCAGGGCAGGGAGCGGGGCGAACACCGGGGAGCTGTTTTTT.

This clonotype appeared a few times. V gene TRBV27 combines with J gene TRBJ2-7, with D hard to call. Germline V gene data show CDR1 as MNHEY and CDR2 as SMNVEV (reference sequence). The CDR3 length is 12 residues. V lost 7 bases and J 2 bases, leaving 9 bases between the germline ends. The CDR3 DNA is TGTGCCAGCACTCCTCCCACCTACGAGCAGTACTTC. This encodes CASTPPTYEQYF.

The V and J genes are TRBV7-8 and TRBJ2-5; TRBD2 matches 8 bases. The CDR3 is 16 amino acids. Germline V CDR1 and CDR2: SGHVS, FQNEAQ. Unmatched junction bases numbered 12, after V lost 2 bases and J lost 7 bases. CDR3 protein: CASSLKGTSGIWTQYF. CDR3 nucleotide sequence: TGTGCCAGCAGCTTAAAAGGAACTAGCGGTATCTGGACCCAGTACTTC.

This sequence joins TRBV12-3 or TRBV12-4 and TRBJ2-3, with 11 nucleotides matching TRBD2. The CDR3 sequence is 16 residues long. Trimming took 7 bases from V and 7 from J; bases not matched to a gene: 13. CDR3 DNA sequence: TGTGCCAGCACCCTGTCTAGCGGGAGGCCTGAGTATACGCAGTATTTT. Translation gives CASTLSSGRPEYTQYF.

The J gene is TRBJ2-7, the V gene TRBV20-1; 9 bases fit TRBD2. Germline V lookup: CDR1 DFQATT, CDR2 SNEGSKA (reference sequence). V trimming: 2 bases; J trimming: 2 bases; junction bases outside the gene matches: 4. This CDR3 spans 14 amino acids. The DNA for the CDR3 is TGCAGTGCTAGATCTAGCGGGATAGCCTACGAGCAGTACTTC. This gives the protein CSARSSGIAYEQYF.

This clonotype was recorded a few times. The J gene is TRBJ2-3, the V gene TRBV6-5; 11 bases map to TRBD2. This CDR3 comprises 17 residues. V shed 0 bases, J shed 3 bases, and the junction held 5 bases outside the gene matches. Per the germline V gene, CDR1 is MNHEY and CDR2 is SVGAGI. The CDR3 sequence: CASSYSPSGRTTDTQYF. CDR3 DNA sequence: TGTGCCAGCAGTTACTCTCCTAGCGGGAGGACAACAGATACGCAGTATTTT.

The rearrangement links TRBV7-9 to TRBJ1-1, with D perhaps matching TRBD1 (6 bases). CDR3 length: 14 residues. CDR1 and CDR2 (germline): SEHNR, FQNEAQ (reference sequence). V was clipped by 5 bases and J by 1 base, with 11 bases between them. The CDR3 loop is CASSKLQGNTEAFF. CDR3 DNA sequence: TGTGCCAGCAGCAAATTACAGGGGAACACTGAAGCTTTCTTT.

The chain has TRBV6-1 and TRBJ2-5, with 8 bases identical to TRBD2. V gave up 6 bases and J gave up 5 bases; unmatched junction bases: 17. CDR3 length equals 17 residues. Germline values: CDR1 MNHNS, CDR2 SASEGT. Here the CDR3 DNA reads TGTGCCAGCAGCCGCCCGGCCAGCGGGAGTGTAAGCGAGACCCAGTACTTC. It specifies CASSRPASGSVSETQYF.

There are a few counts of this clonotype. The CDR3 DNA reads as TGTGCCAGCAGTTTAAGTATACGGGGTATGGGCGAGACCCAGTACTTC. Protein product: CASSLSIRGMGETQYF. This chain connects TRBV12-3 or TRBV12-4 to TRBJ2-5, with D possibly TRBD2 on 5 matching bases. CDR3 length: 16 amino acids. V shed 2 bases and J shed 5 bases, with 18 bases lying between them.

This clonotype was seen ten or more times. The chain has TRBV20-1 and TRBJ1-4, with a tentative D call TRBD1 (5 bases). V lost 7 bases and J 11 bases, leaving 20 bases between the germline ends. CDR1 DFQATT and CDR2 SNEGSKA come from the germline V gene (reference sequence). The length of the CDR3 is 13 residues. In DNA, the CDR3 is TGCAGTGTTGAGGGGCGGGGGTCGGTGAAACTGTTTTTT. It encodes CSVEGRGSVKLFF.

This clonotype appeared many times. The chain combines TRBV12-3 or TRBV12-4 with TRBJ2-7, with 7 positions matching TRBD1. The CDR3 runs to 12 residues. V lost 6 bases, J lost 4 bases, and 3 bases stayed unmatched. The CDR3 reads CASRRQGYEQYF. Written as DNA, the CDR3 is TGTGCCAGCAGGCGACAGGGTTACGAGCAGTACTTC.

This clonotype was detected only once. The rearrangement links TRBV5-6 to TRBJ2-5; D gene uncertain. CDR3 size: 15 residues. Trimming left V 0 bases short and J 1 base short, with 10 bases between. Germline CDR1 is SGHDT and CDR2 is YYEEEE. As DNA, the CDR3 is TGTGCCAGCAGCTTGGTTCACCAGGTCCAAGAGACCCAGTACTTC. This encodes CASSLVHQVQETQYF.

V and J are TRBV20-1 and TRBJ1-1; no definite D call. This CDR3 has 15 amino acids. Germline CDR1 and CDR2: DFQATT and SNEGSKA (reference sequence). V lost 1 base, J lost 1 base, and 13 bases lay in between. CDR3 in amino acids: CSARGPSSRNTEAFF. In DNA form, the CDR3 reads TGCAGTGCTAGAGGTCCAAGCTCGAGGAACACTGAAGCTTTCTTT.